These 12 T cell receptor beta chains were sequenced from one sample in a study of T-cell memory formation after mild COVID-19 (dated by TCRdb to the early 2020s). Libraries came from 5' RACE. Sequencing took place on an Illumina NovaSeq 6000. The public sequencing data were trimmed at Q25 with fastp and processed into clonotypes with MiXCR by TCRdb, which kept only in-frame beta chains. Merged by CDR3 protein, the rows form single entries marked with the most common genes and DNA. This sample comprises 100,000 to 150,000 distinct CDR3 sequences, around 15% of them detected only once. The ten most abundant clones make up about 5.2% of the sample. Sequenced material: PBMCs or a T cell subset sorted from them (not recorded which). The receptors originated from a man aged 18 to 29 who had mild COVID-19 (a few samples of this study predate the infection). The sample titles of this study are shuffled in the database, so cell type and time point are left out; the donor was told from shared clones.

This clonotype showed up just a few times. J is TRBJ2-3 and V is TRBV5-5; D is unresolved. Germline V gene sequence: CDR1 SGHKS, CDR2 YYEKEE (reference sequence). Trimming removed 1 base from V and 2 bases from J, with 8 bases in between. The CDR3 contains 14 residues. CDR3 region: CASSLYWSTDTQYF. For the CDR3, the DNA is TGTGCCAGCAGCTTGTATTGGTCCACAGATACGCAGTATTTT.

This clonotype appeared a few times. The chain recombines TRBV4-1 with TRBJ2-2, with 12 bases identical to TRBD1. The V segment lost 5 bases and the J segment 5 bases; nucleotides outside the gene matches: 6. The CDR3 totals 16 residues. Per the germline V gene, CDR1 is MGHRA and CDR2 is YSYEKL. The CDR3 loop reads CASSSGQGAGTGELFF. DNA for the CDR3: TGCGCCAGCAGCTCGGGACAGGGGGCAGGGACCGGGGAGCTGTTTTTT.

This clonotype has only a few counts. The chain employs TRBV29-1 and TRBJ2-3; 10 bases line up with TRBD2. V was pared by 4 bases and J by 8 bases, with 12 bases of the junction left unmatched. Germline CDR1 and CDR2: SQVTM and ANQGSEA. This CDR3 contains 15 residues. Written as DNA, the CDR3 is TGCAGCGTTGGGGATAGCGGGGGGCCTCTAGGTACGCAGTATTTT. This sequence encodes CSVGDSGGPLGTQYF.

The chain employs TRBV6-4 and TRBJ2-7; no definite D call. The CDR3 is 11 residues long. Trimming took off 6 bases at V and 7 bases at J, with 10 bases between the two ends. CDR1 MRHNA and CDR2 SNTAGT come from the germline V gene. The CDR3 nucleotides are TGTGCCAGCAGAGCAACTCGGGAGCAGTACTTC. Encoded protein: CASRATREQYF.

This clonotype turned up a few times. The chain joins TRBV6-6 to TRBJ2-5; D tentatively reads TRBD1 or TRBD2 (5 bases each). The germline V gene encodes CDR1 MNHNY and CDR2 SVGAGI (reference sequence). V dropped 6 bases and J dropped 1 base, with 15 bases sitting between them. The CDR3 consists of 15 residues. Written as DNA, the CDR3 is TGTGCCAGCAGAGCCCCCCGGGACCTCCAAGAGACCCAGTACTTC. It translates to CASRAPRDLQETQYF.

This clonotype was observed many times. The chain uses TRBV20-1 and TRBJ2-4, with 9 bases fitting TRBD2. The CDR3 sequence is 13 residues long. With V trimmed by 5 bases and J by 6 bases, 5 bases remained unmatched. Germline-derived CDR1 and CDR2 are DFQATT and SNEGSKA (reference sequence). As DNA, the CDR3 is TGCAGTGCTGTAGCGGGAGTCCCAAACATTCAGTACTTC. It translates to CSAVAGVPNIQYF.

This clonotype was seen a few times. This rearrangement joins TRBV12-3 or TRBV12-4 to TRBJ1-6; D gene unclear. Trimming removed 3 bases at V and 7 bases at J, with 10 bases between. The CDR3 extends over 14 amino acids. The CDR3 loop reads CASSLQDGNSPLHF. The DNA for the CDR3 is TGTGCCAGCAGTTTGCAGGACGGAAATTCACCCCTCCACTTT.

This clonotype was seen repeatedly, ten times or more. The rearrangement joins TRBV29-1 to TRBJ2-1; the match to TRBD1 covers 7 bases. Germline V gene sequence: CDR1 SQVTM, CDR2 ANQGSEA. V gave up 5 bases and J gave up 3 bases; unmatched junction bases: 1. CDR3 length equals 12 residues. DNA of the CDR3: TGCAGCGTTCAGGGGGACTACAATGAGCAGTTCTTC. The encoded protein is CSVQGDYNEQFF.

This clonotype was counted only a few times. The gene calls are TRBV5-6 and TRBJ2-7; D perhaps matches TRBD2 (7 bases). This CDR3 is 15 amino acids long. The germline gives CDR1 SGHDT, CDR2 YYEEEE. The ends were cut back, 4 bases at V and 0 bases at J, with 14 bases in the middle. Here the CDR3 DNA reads TGTGCCAGCAGCCCGCGGGGGCCTAGCTCCTACGAGCAGTACTTC. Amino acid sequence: CASSPRGPSSYEQYF. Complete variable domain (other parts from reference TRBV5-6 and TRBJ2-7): DAGVTQSPTHLIKTRGQQVTLRCSPKSGHDTVSWYQQALGQGPQFIFQYYEEEERQRGNFPDRFSGHQFPNYSSELNVNALLLGDSALYLCASSPRGPSSYEQYFGPGTRLTVT.

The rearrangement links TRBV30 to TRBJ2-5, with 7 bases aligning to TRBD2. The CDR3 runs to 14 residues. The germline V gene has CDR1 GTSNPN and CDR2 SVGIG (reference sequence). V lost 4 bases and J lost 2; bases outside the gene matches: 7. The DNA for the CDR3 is TGTGCCTGGATGAACCTAGCGGTGCAAGAGACCCAGTACTTC. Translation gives CAWMNLAVQETQYF.

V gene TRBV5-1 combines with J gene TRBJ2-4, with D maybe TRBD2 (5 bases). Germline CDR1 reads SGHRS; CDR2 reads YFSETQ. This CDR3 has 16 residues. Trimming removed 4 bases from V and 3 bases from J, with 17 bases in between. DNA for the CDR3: TGCGCCAGCAGCGGCCTCGGGGATGCCGTCAAAAACATTCAGTACTTC. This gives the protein CASSGLGDAVKNIQYF.

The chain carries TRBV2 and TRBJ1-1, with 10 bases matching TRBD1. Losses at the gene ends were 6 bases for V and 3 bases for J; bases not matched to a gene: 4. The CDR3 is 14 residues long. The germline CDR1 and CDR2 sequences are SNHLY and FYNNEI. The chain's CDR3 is CASRGDRGDTEAFF. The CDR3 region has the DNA TGTGCCAGCAGGGGGGACAGGGGTGACACTGAAGCTTTCTTT.